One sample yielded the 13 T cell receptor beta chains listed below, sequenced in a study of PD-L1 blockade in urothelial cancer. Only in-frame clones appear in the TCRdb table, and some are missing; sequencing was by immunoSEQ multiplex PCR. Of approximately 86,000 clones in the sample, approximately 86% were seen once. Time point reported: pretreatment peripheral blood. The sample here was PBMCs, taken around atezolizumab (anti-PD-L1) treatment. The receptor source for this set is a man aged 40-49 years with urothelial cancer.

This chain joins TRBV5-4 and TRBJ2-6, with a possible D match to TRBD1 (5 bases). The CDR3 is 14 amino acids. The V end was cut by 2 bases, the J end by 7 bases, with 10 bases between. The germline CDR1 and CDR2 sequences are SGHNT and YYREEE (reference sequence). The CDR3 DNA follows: TGTGCCAGCAGCTTCTCAGGGATCGCCAACGTCCTGACTTTC. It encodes CASSFSGIANVLTF.

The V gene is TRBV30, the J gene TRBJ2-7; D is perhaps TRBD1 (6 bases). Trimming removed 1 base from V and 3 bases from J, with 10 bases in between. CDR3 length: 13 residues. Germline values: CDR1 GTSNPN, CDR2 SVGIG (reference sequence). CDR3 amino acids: CAWSAGQIYEQYF. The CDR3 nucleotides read TGTGCCTGGAGTGCCGGACAGATCTACGAGCAGTACTTC.

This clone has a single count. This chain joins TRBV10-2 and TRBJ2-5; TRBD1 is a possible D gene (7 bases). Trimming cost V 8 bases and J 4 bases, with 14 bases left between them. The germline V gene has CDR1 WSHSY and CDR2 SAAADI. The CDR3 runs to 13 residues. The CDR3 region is CASRRGAGETQYF. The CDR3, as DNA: TGCGCCAGCCGCAGGGGGGCGGGAGAGACCCAGTACTTC.

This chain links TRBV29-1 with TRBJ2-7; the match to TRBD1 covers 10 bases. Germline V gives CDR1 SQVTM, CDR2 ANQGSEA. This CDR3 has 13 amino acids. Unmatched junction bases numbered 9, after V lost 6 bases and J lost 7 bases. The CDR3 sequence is CSVGRQGAREQYF. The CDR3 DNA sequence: TGCAGCGTGGGGCGACAGGGGGCACGGGAGCAGTACTTC.

The CDR3 nucleotides are TGCGCCAGCCATAGGGGACAGCCGAACACTGAAGCTTTCTTT. Protein product: CASHRGQPNTEAFF. This sequence joins TRBV5-1 and TRBJ1-1, with 7 bases that match TRBD1. This CDR3 has 14 residues. Germline loops: CDR1 SGHRS, CDR2 YFSETQ. The V gene end was trimmed by 7 bases and the J gene end by 1 base; junction bases not matched to a gene: 7.

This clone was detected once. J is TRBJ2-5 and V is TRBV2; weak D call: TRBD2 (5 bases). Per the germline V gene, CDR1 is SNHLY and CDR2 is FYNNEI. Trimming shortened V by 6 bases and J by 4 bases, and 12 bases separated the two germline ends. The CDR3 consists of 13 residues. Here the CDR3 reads CASRRDSLETQYF. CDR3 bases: TGTGCCAGCAGGAGGGATTCCCTAGAGACCCAGTACTTC.

CDR3 nucleotides: TGTGCCAGCAGGACAGCGAACACCGGGGAGCTGTTTTTT. It is translated as CASRTANTGELFF. This chain joins TRBV6-5 and TRBJ2-2; perhaps TRBD1 as D (5 bases). Between the trimmed V and J ends, which lost 6 bases and 0 bases, there was a span of 5 bases. This CDR3 has 13 residues. The germline gives CDR1 MNHEY, CDR2 SVGAGI.

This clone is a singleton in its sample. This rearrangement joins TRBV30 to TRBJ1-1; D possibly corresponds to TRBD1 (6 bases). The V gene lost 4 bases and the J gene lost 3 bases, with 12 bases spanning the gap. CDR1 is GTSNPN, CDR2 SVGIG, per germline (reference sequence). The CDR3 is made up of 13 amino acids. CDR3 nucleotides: TGTGCCTGGACAGGACAGCGGTACACTGAAGCTTTCTTT. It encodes CAWTGQRYTEAFF.

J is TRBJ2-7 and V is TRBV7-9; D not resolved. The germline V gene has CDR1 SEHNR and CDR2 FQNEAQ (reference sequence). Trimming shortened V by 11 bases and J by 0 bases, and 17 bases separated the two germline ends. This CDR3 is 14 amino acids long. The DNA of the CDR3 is TGTGCCCAAAAGCACTCCCAAAGCTCCTACGAGCAGTACTTC. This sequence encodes CAQKHSQSSYEQYF.

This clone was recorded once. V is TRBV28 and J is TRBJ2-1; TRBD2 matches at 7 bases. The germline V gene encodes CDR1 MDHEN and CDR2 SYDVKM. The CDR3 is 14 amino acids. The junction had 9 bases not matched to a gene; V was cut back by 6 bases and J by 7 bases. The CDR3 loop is CASRGAGLINEQFF. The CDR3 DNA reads TGTGCCAGCAGGGGAGCGGGGTTAATTAATGAGCAGTTCTTC.

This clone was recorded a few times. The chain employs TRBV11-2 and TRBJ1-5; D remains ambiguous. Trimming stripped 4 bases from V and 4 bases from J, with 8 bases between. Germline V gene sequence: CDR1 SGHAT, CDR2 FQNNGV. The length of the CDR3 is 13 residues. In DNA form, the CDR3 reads TGTGCCAGCAGCTGGACTTTTAATCAGCCCCAGCATTTT. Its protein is CASSWTFNQPQHF.

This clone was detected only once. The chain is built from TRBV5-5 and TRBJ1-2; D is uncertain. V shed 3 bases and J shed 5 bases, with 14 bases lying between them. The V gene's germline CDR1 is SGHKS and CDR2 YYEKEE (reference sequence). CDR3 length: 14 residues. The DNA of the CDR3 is TGTGCCAGCAGCTCAGGACTGGTCGGGTATGGCTACACCTTC. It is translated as CASSSGLVGYGYTF.

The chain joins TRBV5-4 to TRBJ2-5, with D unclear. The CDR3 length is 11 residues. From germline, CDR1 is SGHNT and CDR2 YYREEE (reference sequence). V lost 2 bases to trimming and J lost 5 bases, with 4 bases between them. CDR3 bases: TGTGCCAGCAGCTTTAGCGAGACCCAGTACTTC. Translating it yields CASSFSETQYF.